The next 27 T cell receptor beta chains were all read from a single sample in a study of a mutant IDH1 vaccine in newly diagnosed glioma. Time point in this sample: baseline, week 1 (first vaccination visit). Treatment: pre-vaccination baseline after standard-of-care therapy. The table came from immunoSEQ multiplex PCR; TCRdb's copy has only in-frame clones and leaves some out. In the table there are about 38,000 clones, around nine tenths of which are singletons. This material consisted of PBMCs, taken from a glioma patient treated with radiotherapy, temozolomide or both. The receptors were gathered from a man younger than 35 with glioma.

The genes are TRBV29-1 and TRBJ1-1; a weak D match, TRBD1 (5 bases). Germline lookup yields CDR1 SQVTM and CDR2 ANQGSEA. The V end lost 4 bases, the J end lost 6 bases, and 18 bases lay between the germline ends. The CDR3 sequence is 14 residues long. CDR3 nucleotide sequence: TGCAGCGTTGTAAGCCTGGGGACCGGAGCTGAAGCTTTCTTT. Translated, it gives CSVVSLGTGAEAFF.

The CDR3 here is CAISEGGAPYGYTF. The CDR3 DNA reads TGTGCCATCAGTGAAGGGGGCGCCCCCTATGGCTACACCTTC. The chain recombines TRBV10-3 with TRBJ1-2; 7 bases fit TRBD1. Germline V gives CDR1 ENHRY, CDR2 SYGVKD. The CDR3 is made up of 14 amino acids. Trimming removed 3 bases from V and 4 bases from J; junction bases left unmatched: 5.

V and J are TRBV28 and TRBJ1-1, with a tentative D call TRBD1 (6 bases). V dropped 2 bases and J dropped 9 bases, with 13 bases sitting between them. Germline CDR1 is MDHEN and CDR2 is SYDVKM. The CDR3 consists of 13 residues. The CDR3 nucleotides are TGTGCCAGCAGTTTACGGACAGTCGAAAAAGCTTTCTTT. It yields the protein CASSLRTVEKAFF. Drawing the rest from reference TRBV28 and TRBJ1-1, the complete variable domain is DVKVTQSSRYLVKRTGEKVFLECVQDMDHENMFWYRQDPGLGLRLIYFSYDVKMKEKGDIPEGYSVSREKKERFSLILESASTNQTSMYLCASSLRTVEKAFFGQGTRLTVV.

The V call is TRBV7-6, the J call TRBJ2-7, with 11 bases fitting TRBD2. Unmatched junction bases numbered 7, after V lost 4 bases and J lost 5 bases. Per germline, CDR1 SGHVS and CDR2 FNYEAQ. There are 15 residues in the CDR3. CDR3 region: CASSSIAGGSNEQYF. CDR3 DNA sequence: TGTGCCAGCAGCTCTATAGCGGGAGGGTCTAACGAGCAGTACTTC. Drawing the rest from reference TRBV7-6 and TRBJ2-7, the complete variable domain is GAGVSQSPRYKVTKRGQDVALRCDPISGHVSLYWYRQALGQGPEFLTYFNYEAQQDKSGLPNDRFSAERPEGSISTLTIQRTEQRDSAMYRCASSSIAGGSNEQYFGPGTRLTVT.

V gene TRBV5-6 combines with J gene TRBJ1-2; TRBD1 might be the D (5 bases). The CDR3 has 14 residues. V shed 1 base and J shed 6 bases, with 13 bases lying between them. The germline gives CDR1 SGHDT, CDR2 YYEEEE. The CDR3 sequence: CASSLLGEGDGYTF. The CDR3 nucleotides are TGTGCCAGCAGCTTGCTAGGGGAGGGAGATGGCTACACCTTC.

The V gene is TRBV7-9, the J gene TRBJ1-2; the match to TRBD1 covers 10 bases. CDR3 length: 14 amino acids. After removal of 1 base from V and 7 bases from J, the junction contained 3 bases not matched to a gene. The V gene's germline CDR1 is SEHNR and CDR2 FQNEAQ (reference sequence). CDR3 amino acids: CASSLGGQGTGYTF. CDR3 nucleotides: TGTGCCAGCAGCTTAGGGGGACAGGGGACTGGCTACACCTTC.

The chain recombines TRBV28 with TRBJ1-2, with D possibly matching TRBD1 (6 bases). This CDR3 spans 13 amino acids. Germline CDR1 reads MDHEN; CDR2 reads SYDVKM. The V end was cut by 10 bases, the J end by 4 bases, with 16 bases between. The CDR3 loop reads CATLRGATYGYTF. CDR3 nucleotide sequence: TGTGCCACGCTGCGGGGGGCGACCTATGGCTACACCTTC.

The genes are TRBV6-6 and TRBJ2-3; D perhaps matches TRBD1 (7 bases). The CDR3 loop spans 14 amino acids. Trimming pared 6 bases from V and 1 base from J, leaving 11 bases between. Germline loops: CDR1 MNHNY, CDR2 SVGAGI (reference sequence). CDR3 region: CASRRDRGTDTQYF. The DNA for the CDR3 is TGTGCCAGCAGGCGGGACAGAGGCACAGATACGCAGTATTTT.

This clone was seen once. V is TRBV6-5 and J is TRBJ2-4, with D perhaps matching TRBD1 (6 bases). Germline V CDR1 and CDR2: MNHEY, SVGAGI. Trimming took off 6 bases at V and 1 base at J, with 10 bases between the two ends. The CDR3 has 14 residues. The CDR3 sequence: CASRPTGAKNIQYF. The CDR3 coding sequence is TGTGCCAGCAGACCAACAGGGGCCAAAAACATTCAGTACTTC.

The CDR3 DNA reads as TGTGCCAGCAGCCCGCCTCGCGGGGGAGTGAACACTGAAGCTTTCTTT. This gives the protein CASSPPRGGVNTEAFF. The chain has TRBV5-4 and TRBJ1-1; maybe TRBD1 (5 bases). Germline CDR1 reads SGHNT; CDR2 reads YYREEE (reference sequence). V lost 4 bases and J lost 0, with 16 bases in between. CDR3 length: 16 residues.

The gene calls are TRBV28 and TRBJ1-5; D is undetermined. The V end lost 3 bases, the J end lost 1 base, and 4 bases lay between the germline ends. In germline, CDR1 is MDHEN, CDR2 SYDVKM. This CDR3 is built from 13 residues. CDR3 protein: CASSLVSNQPQHF. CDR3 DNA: TGTGCCAGCAGTTTGGTCAGCAATCAGCCCCAGCATTTT.

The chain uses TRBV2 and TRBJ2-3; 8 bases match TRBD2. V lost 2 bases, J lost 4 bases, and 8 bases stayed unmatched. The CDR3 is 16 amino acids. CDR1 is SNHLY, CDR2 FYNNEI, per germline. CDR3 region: CASSEKSGGPADTQYF. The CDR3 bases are TGTGCCAGCAGTGAAAAGTCGGGAGGGCCGGCAGATACGCAGTATTTT.

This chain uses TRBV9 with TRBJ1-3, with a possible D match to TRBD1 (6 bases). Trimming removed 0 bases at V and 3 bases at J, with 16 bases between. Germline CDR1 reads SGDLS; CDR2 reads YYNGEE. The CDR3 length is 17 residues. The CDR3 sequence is CASSVGWGPNSGNTIYF. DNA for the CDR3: TGTGCCAGCAGCGTAGGGTGGGGGCCAAACAGTGGAAACACCATATATTTT.

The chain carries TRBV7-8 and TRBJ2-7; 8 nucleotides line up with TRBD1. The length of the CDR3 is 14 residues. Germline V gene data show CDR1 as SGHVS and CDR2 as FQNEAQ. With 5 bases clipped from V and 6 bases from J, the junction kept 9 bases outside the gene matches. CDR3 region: CASSTRTGTGEQYF. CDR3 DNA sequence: TGTGCCAGCAGCACCAGGACAGGGACGGGCGAGCAGTACTTC.

CDR3 bases: TGTGCCACCCAGGACGTACAAGGGGTCACTGAAGCTTTCTTT. Translation: CATQDVQGVTEAFF. The V gene is TRBV7-2, the J gene TRBJ1-1; a weak D match, TRBD1 (5 bases). CDR3 size: 14 residues. Germline CDR1 SGHTA, CDR2 FQGNSA. Trimming took off 10 bases at V and 4 bases at J, with 19 bases between the two ends.

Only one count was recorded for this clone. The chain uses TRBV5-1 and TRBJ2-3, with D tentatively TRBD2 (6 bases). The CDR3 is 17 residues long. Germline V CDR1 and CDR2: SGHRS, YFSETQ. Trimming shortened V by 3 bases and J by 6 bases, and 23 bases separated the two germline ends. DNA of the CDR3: TGCGCCAGCAGCTATACGGGACTTAGGAGAGGGCGGGATACGCAGTATTTT. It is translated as CASSYTGLRRGRDTQYF.

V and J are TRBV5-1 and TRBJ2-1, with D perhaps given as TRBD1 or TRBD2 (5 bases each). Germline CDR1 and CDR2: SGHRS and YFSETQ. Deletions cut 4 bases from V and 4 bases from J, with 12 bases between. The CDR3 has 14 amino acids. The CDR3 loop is CASSVRDGYNEQFF. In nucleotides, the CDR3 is TGCGCCAGCAGCGTCCGGGACGGATACAATGAGCAGTTCTTC.

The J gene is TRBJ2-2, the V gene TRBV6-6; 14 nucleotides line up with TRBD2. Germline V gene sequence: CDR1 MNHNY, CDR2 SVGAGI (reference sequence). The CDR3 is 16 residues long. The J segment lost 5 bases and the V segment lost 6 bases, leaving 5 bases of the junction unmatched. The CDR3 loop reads CASSRGLAGDTGELFF. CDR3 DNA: TGTGCCAGCAGCCGGGGACTAGCGGGAGATACCGGGGAGCTGTTTTTT.

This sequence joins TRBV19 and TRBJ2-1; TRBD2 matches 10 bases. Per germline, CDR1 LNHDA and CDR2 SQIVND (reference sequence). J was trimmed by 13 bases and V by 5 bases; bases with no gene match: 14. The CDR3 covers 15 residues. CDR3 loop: CASSYPTSGNLRQFF. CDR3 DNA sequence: TGTGCCAGTAGTTACCCCACTAGCGGGAACCTCCGACAGTTCTTC. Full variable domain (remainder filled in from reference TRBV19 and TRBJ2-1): DGGITQSPKYLFRKEGQNVTLSCEQNLNHDAMYWYRQDPGQGLRLIYYSQIVNDFQKGDIAEGYSVSREKKESFPLTVTSAQKNPTAFYLCASSYPTSGNLRQFFGPGTRLTVL.

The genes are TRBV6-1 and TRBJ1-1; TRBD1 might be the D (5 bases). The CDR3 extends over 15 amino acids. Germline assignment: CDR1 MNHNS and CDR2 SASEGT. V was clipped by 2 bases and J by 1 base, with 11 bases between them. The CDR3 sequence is CASSEQTGKNTEAFF. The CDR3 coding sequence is TGTGCCAGCAGTGAACAAACAGGAAAGAACACTGAAGCTTTCTTT.

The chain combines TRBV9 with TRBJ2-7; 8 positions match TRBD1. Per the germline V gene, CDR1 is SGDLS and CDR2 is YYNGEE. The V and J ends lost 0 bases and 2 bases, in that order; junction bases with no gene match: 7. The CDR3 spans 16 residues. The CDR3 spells CASSVGQVTGAYEQYF. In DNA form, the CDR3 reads TGTGCCAGCAGCGTAGGGCAAGTGACAGGGGCCTACGAGCAGTACTTC.

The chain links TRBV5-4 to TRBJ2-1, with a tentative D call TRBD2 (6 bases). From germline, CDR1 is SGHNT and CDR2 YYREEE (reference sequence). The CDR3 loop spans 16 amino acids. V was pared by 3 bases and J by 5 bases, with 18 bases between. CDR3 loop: CASSSIVAAVDNEQFF. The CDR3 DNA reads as TGTGCCAGCAGCTCGATTGTAGCGGCGGTTGACAATGAGCAGTTCTTC.

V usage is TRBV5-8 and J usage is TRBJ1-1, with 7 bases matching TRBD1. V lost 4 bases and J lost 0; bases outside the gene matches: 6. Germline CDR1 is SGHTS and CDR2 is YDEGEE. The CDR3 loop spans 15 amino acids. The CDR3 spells CASSPRGGMNTEAFF. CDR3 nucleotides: TGTGCCAGCAGCCCCAGAGGGGGCATGAACACTGAAGCTTTCTTT.

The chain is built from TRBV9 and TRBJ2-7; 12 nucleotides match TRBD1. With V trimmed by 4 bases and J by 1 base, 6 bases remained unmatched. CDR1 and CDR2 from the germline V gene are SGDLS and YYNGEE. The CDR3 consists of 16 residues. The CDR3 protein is CASSPRDRGLSYEQYF. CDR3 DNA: TGTGCCAGCAGCCCCCGGGACAGGGGGCTTTCCTACGAGCAGTACTTC.

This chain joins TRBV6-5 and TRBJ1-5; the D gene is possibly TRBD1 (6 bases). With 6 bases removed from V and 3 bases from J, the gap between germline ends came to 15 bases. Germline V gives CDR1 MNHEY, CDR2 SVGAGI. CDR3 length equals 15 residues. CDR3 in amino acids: CASSLSGGHNQPQHF. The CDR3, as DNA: TGTGCCAGCAGCCTATCGGGGGGGCACAATCAGCCCCAGCATTTT.

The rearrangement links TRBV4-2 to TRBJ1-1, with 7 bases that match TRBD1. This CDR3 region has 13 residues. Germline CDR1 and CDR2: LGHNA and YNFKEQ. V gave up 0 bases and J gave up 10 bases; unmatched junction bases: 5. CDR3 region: CASSQDRGTVAFF. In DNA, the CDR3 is TGTGCCAGCAGCCAAGATCGGGGGACAGTAGCTTTCTTT.

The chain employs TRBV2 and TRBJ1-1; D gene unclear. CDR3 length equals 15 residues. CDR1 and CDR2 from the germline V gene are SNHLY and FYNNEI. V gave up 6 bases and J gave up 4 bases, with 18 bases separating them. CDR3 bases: TGTGCCAGCAGCCCCCTCGGACCTTTTGGCACTGAAGCTTTCTTT. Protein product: CASSPLGPFGTEAFF.